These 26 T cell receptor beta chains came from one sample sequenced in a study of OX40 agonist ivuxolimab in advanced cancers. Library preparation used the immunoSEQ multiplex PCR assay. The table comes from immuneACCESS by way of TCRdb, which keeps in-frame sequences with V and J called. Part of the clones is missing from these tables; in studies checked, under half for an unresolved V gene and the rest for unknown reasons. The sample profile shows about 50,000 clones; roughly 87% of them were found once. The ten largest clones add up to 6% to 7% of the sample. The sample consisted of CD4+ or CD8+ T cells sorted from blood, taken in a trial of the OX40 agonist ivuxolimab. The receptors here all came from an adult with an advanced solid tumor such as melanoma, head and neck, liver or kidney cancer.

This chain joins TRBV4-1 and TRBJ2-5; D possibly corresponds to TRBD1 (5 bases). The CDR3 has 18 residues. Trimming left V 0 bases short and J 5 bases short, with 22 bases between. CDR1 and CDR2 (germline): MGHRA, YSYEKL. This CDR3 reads CASSQEGGQGREGETQYF. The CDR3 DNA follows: TGCGCCAGCAGCCAAGAAGGTGGGCAGGGAAGAGAAGGGGAGACCCAGTACTTC.

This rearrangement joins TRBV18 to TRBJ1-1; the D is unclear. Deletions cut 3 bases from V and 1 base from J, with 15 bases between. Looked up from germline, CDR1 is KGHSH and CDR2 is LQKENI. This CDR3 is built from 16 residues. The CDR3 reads CASSPEWVTGNTEAFF. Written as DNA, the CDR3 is TGTGCCAGCTCACCGGAATGGGTCACGGGGAACACTGAAGCTTTCTTT.

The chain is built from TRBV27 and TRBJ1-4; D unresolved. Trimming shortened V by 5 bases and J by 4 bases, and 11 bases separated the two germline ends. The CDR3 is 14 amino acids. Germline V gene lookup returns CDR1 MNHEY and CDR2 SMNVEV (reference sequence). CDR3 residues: CASSPRGDNEKLFF. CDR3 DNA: TGTGCCAGCAGTCCCCGTGGGGATAATGAAAAACTGTTTTTT.

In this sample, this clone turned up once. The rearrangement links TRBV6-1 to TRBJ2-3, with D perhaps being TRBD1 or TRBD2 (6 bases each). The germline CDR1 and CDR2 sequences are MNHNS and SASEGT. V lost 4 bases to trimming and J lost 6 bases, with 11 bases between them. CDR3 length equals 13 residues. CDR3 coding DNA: TGTGCCAGCAGTGGGATAGGGGGGGATACGCAGTATTTT. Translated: CASSGIGGDTQYF.

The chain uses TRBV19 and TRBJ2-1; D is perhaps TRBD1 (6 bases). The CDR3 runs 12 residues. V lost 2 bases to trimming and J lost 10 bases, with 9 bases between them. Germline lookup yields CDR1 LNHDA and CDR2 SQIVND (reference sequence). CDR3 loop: CASSITGSEQFF. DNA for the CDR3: TGTGCCAGTAGTATAACAGGGTCCGAGCAGTTCTTC.

This CDR3 reads CASSELGREGVYEQYF. DNA of the CDR3: TGTGCCAGCAGTGAATTGGGGCGGGAGGGAGTCTACGAGCAGTACTTC. This sequence joins TRBV2 and TRBJ2-7, with TRBD2 identical over 9 bases. Germline assignment: CDR1 SNHLY and CDR2 FYNNEI. This CDR3 is built from 16 residues. Unmatched junction bases numbered 8, after V lost 2 bases and J lost 3 bases.

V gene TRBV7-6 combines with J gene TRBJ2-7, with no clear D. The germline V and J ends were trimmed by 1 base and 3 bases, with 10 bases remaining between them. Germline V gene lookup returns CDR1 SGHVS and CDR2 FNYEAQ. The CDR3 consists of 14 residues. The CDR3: CASSLGGIGYEQYV. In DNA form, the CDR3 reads TGTGCCAGCAGCTTAGGAGGCATCGGCTACGAGCAGTACGTC.

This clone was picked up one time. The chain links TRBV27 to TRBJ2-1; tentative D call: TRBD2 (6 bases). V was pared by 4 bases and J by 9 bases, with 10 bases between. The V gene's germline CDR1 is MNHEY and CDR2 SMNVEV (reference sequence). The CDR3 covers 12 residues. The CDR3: CASSSGGVEQFF. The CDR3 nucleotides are TGTGCCAGCAGTTCGGGCGGGGTTGAGCAGTTCTTC.

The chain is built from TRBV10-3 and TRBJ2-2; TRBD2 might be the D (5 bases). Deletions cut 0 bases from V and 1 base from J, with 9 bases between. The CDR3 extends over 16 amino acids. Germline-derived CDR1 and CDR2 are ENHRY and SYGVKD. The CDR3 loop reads CAISESAGKNTGELFF. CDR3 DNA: TGTGCCATCAGTGAGTCGGCCGGGAAGAACACCGGGGAGCTGTTTTTT.

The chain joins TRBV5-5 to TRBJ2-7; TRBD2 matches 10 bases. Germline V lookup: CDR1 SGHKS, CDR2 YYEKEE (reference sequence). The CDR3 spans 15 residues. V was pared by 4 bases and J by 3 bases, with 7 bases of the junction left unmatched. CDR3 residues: CASSPLAGELYEQYF. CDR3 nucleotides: TGTGCCAGCAGCCCGCTAGCGGGAGAGCTCTACGAGCAGTACTTC.

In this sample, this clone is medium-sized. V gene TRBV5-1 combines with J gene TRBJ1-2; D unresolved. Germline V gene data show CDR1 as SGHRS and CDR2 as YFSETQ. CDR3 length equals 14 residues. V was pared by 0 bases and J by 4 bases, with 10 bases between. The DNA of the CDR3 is TGCGCCAGCAGCTTGGGGGGAATGGGCTATGGCTACACCTTC. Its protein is CASSLGGMGYGYTF.

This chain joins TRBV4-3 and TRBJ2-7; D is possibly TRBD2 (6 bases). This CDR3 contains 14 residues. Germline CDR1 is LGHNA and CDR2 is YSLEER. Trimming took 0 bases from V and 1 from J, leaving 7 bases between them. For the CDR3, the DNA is TGCGCCAGCAGCCAAGACGCGGGATCCTACGAGCAGTACTTC. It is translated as CASSQDAGSYEQYF.

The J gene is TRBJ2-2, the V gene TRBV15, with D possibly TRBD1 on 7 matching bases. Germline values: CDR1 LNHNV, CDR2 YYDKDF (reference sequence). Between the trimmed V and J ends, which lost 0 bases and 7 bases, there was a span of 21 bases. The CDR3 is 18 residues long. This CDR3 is CATSREFQGGIEFGELFF. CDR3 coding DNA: TGTGCCACCAGCAGAGAATTTCAGGGGGGTATTGAATTCGGGGAGCTGTTTTTT.

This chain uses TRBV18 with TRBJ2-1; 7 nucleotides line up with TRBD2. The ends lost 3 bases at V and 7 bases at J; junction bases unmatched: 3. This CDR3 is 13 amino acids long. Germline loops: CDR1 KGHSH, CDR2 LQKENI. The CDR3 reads CASSPLLANEQFF. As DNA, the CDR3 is TGTGCCAGCTCACCCCTACTAGCGAATGAGCAGTTCTTC.

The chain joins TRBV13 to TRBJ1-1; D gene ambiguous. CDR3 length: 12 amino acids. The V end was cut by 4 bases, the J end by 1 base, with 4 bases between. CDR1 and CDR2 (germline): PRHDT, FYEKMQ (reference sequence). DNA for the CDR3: TGTGCCAGCAGCTCCCAGAACACTGAAGCTTTCTTT. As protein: CASSSQNTEAFF.

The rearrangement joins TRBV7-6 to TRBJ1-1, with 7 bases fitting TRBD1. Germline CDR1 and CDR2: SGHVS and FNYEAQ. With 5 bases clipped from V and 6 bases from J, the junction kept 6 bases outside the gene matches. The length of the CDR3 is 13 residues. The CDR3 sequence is CASSPPGTAEAFF. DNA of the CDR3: TGTGCCAGCAGCCCCCCTGGGACAGCTGAAGCTTTCTTT.

This CDR3 is CASSLGYNEQFF. CDR3 bases: TGTGCCAGCAGCCTGGGTTACAATGAGCAGTTCTTC. The chain has TRBV14 and TRBJ2-1; D ambiguous. The germline CDR1 and CDR2 sequences are SGHDN and FVKESK. There are 12 residues in the CDR3. V lost 4 bases and J lost 4, with 5 bases in between. Based on the CDR3 plus reference TRBV14 and TRBJ2-1, the full variable domain is EAGVTQFPSHSVIEKGQTVTLRCDPISGHDNLYWYRRVMGKEIKFLLHFVKESKQDESGMPNNRFLAERTGGTYSTLKVQPAELEDSGVYFCASSLGYNEQFFGPGTRLTVL.

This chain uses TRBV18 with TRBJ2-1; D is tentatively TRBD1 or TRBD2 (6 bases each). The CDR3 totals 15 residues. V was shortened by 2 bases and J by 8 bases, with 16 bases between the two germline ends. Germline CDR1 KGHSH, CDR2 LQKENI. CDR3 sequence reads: CASSPSQGRRDEQFF. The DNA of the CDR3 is TGTGCCAGCTCACCATCTCAGGGGCGGAGGGATGAGCAGTTCTTC.

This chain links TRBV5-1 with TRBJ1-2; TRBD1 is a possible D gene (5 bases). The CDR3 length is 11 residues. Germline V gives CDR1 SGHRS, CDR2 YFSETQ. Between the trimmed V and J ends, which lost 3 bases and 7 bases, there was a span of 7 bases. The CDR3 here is CASSWGTGYTF. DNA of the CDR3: TGCGCCAGCAGCTGGGGGACTGGCTACACCTTC. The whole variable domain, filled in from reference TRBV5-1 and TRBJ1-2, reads KAGVTQTPRYLIKTRGQQVTLSCSPISGHRSVSWYQQTPGQGLQFLFEYFSETQRNKGNFPGRFSGRQFSNSRSEMNVSTLELGDSALYLCASSWGTGYTFGSGTRLTVV.

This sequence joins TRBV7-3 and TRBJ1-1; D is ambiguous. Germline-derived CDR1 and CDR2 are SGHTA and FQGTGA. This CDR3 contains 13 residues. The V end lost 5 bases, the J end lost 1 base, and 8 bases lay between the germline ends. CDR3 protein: CASSIYQNTEAFF. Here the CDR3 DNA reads TGTGCCAGCAGCATCTATCAGAACACTGAAGCTTTCTTT.

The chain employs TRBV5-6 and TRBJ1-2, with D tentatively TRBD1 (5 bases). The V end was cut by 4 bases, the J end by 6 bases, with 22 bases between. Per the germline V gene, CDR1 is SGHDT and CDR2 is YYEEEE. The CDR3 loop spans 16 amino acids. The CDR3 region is CASSPTLDTLTDGYTF. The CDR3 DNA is TGTGCCAGCAGCCCGACCTTGGACACCCTCACCGATGGCTACACCTTC.

The CDR3 coding sequence is TGTGCCAGTAGTATGAGTCTGAACACTGAAGCTTTCTTT. Translating gives CASSMSLNTEAFF. The chain combines TRBV19 with TRBJ1-1, with no clear D. This CDR3 region has 13 residues. Trimming stripped 3 bases from V and 0 bases from J, with 5 bases between. CDR1 LNHDA and CDR2 SQIVND come from the germline V gene (reference sequence).

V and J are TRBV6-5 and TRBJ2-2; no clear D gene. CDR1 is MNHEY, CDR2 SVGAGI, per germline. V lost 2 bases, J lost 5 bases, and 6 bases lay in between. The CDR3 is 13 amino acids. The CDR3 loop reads CASSYPPTGELFF. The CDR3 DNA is TGTGCCAGCAGTTACCCCCCAACCGGGGAGCTGTTTTTT.

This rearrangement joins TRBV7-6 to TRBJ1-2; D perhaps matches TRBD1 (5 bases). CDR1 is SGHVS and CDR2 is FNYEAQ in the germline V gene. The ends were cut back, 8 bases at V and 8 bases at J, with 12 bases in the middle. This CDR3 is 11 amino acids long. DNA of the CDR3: TGTGCCAGCTCGGGGGAGGGCGGCTACACCTTC. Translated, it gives CASSGEGGYTF. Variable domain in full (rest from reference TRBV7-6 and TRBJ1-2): GAGVSQSPRYKVTKRGQDVALRCDPISGHVSLYWYRQALGQGPEFLTYFNYEAQQDKSGLPNDRFSAERPEGSISTLTIQRTEQRDSAMYRCASSGEGGYTFGSGTRLTVV.

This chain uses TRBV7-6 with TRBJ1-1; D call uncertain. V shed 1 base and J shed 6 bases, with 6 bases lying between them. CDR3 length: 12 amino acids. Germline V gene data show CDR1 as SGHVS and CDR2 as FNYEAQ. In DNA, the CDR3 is TGTGCCAGCAGCTTAGAAGTCCCTGAAGCTTTCTTT. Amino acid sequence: CASSLEVPEAFF.

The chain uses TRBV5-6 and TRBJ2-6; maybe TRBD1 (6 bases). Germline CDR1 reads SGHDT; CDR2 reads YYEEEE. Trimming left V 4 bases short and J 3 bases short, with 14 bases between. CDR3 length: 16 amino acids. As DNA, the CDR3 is TGTGCCAGCAGCCCCCAGGGGCGTGGTGGGGCCAACGTCCTGACTTTC. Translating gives CASSPQGRGGANVLTF. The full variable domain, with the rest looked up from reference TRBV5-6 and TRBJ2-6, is DAGVTQSPTHLIKTRGQQVTLRCSPKSGHDTVSWYQQALGQGPQFIFQYYEEEERQRGNFPDRFSGHQFPNYSSELNVNALLLGDSALYLCASSPQGRGGANVLTFGAGSRLTVL.